Below, 2 T cell receptor beta chains from the same sample are listed, as sequenced in a study of blood T cell repertoires in COVID-19. The data were produced by immunoSEQ multiplex PCR, yet TCRdb's version contains in-frame clones alone and is incomplete. The profile shows 150,000 to 200,000 clones, approximately 85% of them singletons. The material sequenced was peripheral blood. The receptors here all came from a woman of 80 years or more with acute or convalescent COVID-19.

The count of this clone is one. The CDR3 nucleotides are TGTGCCAGCAGCTTATACGGCCGCCGGGGGGCCTACGAGCAGTACTTC. As protein: CASSLYGRRGAYEQYF. The chain uses TRBV7-2 and TRBJ2-7; 7 bases map to TRBD2. CDR3 size: 16 residues. The germline gives CDR1 SGHTA, CDR2 FQGNSA. J was trimmed by 2 bases and V by 2 bases; bases with no gene match: 9. Full variable domain (rest looked up from reference TRBV7-2 and TRBJ2-7): GAGVSQSPSNKVTEKGKDVELRCDPISGHTALYWYRQSLGQGLEFLIYFQGNSAPDKSGLPSDRFSAERTGGSVSTLTIQRTQQEDSAVYLCASSLYGRRGAYEQYFGPGTRLTVT.

Only one count was recorded for this clone. The chain employs TRBV6-2 or TRBV6-3 and TRBJ1-5; TRBD1 aligns across 8 bases. The CDR3 is 16 residues long. The J segment lost 2 bases and the V segment lost 5 bases, leaving 8 bases of the junction unmatched. Germline-derived CDR1 and CDR2 are MNHEY and SVGEGT. This chain's CDR3 is CASSTTDRVRNQPQHF. CDR3 DNA: TGTGCCAGCAGTACAACGGACAGGGTGCGCAATCAGCCCCAGCATTTT.